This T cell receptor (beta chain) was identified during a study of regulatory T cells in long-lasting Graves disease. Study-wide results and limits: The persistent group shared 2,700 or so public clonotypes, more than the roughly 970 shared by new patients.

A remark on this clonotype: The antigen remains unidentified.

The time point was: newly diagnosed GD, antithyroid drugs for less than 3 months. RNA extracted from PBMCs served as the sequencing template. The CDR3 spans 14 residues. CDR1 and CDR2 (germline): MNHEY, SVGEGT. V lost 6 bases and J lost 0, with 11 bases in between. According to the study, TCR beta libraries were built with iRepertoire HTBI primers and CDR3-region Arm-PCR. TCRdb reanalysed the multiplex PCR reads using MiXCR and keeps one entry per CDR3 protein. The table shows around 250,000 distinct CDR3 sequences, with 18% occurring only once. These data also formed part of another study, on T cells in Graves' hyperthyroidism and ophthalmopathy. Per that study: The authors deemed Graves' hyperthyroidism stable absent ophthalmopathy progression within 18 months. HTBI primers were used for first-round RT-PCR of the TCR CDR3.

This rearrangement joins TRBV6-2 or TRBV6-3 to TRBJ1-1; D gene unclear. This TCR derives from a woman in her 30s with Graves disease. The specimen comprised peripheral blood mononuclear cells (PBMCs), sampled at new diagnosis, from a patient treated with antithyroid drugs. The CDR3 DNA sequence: TGTGCCAGCAGAGGTACCAACATGAACACTGAAGCTTTCTTT. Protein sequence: CASRGTNMNTEAFF.